This TCR beta chain was captured by sequencing in a study of blood T cell repertoires in COVID-19. Germline V lookup: CDR1 MNHEY, CDR2 SVGAGI. V lost 7 bases and J lost 0, with 7 bases in between. This CDR3 is 13 amino acids long. Generated by immunoSEQ multiplex PCR, the TCRdb table keeps only in-frame clones and is missing some. This sample carries approximately 98,000 clones, roughly 80% of them seen once, and the ten largest clones take approximately 11%. The receptor was isolated from a woman over 75 with acute or convalescent COVID-19. The chain links TRBV6-5 to TRBJ1-5; D unresolved. The specimen sequenced was peripheral blood. CDR3 sequence: CASTPYSNQPQHF. Written as DNA, the CDR3 is TGTGCCAGCACTCCCTATAGCAATCAGCCCCAGCATTTT.